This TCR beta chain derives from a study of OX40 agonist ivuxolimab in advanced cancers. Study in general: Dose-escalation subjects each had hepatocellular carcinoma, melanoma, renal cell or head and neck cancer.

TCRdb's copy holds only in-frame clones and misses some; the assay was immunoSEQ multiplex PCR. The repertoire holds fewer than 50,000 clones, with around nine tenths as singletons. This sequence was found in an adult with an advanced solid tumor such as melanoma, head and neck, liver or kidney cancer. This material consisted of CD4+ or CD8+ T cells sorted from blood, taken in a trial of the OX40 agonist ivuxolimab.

CDR3 loop: CASRTDDYTF. CDR3 coding DNA: TGTGCCAGTAGAACCGACGACTACACCTTC. The gene calls are TRBV19 and TRBJ1-2; D is uncertain. V was pared by 6 bases and J by 10 bases, with 9 bases between. The germline V gene has CDR1 LNHDA and CDR2 SQIVND (reference sequence). There are 10 residues in the CDR3.